The 15 T cell receptor beta chains listed next were all sequenced from one sample in a study of patients and donors after allogeneic stem cell transplantation (dated by TCRdb to 2018 to 2021). Library creation used RT-PCR. Sequencing was performed on a NextSeq 550. TCRdb reanalyzed the raw reads on its own, using fastp at Q25 for trimming and MiXCR for clone calling, and kept in-frame beta chains. Rows merge per CDR3 protein into single entries with the most common DNA and genes. The sample includes about a million distinct CDR3 sequences, with about 20% observed a single time. The ten biggest clones cover around 5.5% of the sample. The sequencing input was blood, either unsorted or a sorted T cell fraction (not recorded which). The receptors were gathered from a human donor who was either an allogeneic HSCT recipient or a stem cell or donor lymphocyte infusion donor (not recorded which). It is not recorded whose cells these are; they may come from a transplant donor.

This clonotype was counted a few times. J is TRBJ1-1 and V is TRBV5-1; unclear D gene. V was pared by 1 base and J by 6 bases, with 10 bases between. Germline CDR1 SGHRS, CDR2 YFSETQ. This CDR3 contains 13 residues. CDR3 amino acids: CASSLWVGSEAFF. DNA of the CDR3: TGCGCCAGCAGCTTGTGGGTGGGGTCTGAAGCTTTCTTT. Based on the CDR3 plus reference TRBV5-1 and TRBJ1-1, the full variable domain is KAGVTQTPRYLIKTRGQQVTLSCSPISGHRSVSWYQQTPGQGLQFLFEYFSETQRNKGNFPGRFSGRQFSNSRSEMNVSTLELGDSALYLCASSLWVGSEAFFGQGTRLTVV.

This clonotype was observed at least ten times. The genes are TRBV12-3 or TRBV12-4 and TRBJ1-5, with a tentative D call TRBD1 (5 bases). There are 14 residues in the CDR3. Trimming took off 4 bases at V and 3 bases at J, with 10 bases between the two ends. CDR3 sequence: CASSYNRPNQPQHF. Written as DNA, the CDR3 is TGTGCCAGCAGTTATAACAGGCCCAATCAGCCCCAGCATTTT.

In this sample, this clonotype turned up a few times. V and J are TRBV25-1 and TRBJ2-7; 8 bases match TRBD1. In germline, CDR1 is MGHDK, CDR2 SYGVNS. This CDR3 is built from 14 residues. Trimming removed 4 bases from V and 5 bases from J; junction bases left unmatched: 7. In DNA form, the CDR3 reads TGTGCCAGCAGTGGGACAGGGAAGGGCAACGAGCAGTACTTC. It codes for CASSGTGKGNEQYF.

This clonotype was picked up a small number of times. This rearrangement joins TRBV20-1 to TRBJ2-5, with TRBD2 matching 10 bases. Germline assignment: CDR1 DFQATT and CDR2 SNEGSKA (reference sequence). CDR3 length equals 15 residues. The V and J ends lost 2 bases and 5 bases, in that order; junction bases with no gene match: 8. The CDR3 DNA is TGCAGTGCTAGAAGGAAGCGGGGGGGGAGGGAGACCCAGTACTTC. Protein product: CSARRKRGGRETQYF.

The rearrangement links TRBV5-1 to TRBJ1-5; tentative D call: TRBD1 (5 bases). There are 15 residues in the CDR3. CDR1 is SGHRS, CDR2 YFSETQ, per germline. The V end lost 3 bases, the J end lost 3 bases, and 13 bases lay between the germline ends. CDR3 in DNA: TGCGCCAGCAGCTACTTCGACAGTACCAATCAGCCCCAGCATTTT. It specifies CASSYFDSTNQPQHF.

The J gene is TRBJ2-6, the V gene TRBV24-1, with 8 bases identical to TRBD1. The CDR3 runs 16 residues. J lost 4 bases, V lost 9 bases, and 10 bases had no gene match. Germline V lookup: CDR1 KGHDR, CDR2 SFDVKD. The CDR3 reads CATARVDRGGANVLTF. The CDR3 DNA follows: TGTGCCACCGCCCGAGTTGACAGGGGAGGGGCCAACGTCCTGACTTTC.

This clonotype was observed a handful of times. The chain links TRBV6-1 to TRBJ2-1; 8 nucleotides line up with TRBD2. J was trimmed by 7 bases and V by 8 bases; bases with no gene match: 13. Germline CDR1 is MNHNS and CDR2 is SASEGT. There are 15 residues in the CDR3. The CDR3 sequence is CASHKGTRTFNEQFF. In DNA, the CDR3 is TGTGCCAGCCACAAGGGGACTAGGACTTTTAATGAGCAGTTCTTC.

J is TRBJ1-4 and V is TRBV18; perhaps TRBD1 as D (5 bases). Germline CDR1 and CDR2: KGHSH and LQKENI. Between the trimmed V and J ends, which lost 2 bases and 7 bases, there was a span of 8 bases. The CDR3 has 13 amino acids. The CDR3: CASSPGAGEKLFF. The CDR3 region has the DNA TGTGCCAGCTCACCAGGGGCGGGTGAAAAACTGTTTTTT.

This clonotype was seen many times. V is TRBV5-1 and J is TRBJ1-1; D gene unclear. Germline V CDR1 and CDR2: SGHRS, YFSETQ. Deletions cut 0 bases from V and 0 bases from J, with 3 bases between. The CDR3 is 13 residues long. The CDR3: CASSLALNTEAFF. CDR3 sequence (DNA): TGCGCCAGCAGCTTGGCCTTGAACACTGAAGCTTTCTTT.

The J gene is TRBJ2-1, the V gene TRBV6-2 or TRBV6-3; 10 bases are a match to TRBD2. V was clipped by 5 bases and J by 4 bases; unmatched bases: 8. Germline CDR1 reads MNHEY; CDR2 reads SVGEGT. This CDR3 contains 16 residues. The CDR3 spells CASSTFLSGGYNEQFF. The CDR3, as DNA: TGTGCCAGCAGTACATTCCTTAGCGGGGGGTACAATGAGCAGTTCTTC.

This clonotype came up a few times. J is TRBJ1-6 and V is TRBV4-3; D not resolved. This CDR3 comprises 15 residues. Per germline, CDR1 LGHNA and CDR2 YSLEER. The germline V and J ends were trimmed by 1 base and 9 bases, with 13 bases remaining between them. CDR3 coding DNA: TGCGCCAGCAGCCAAGCGGAGAAGGGAAGTTCACCCCTCCACTTT. Encoded protein: CASSQAEKGSSPLHF.

This clonotype has just a few counts. The chain joins TRBV5-1 to TRBJ1-1; D remains unclear. The CDR3 runs 15 residues. V dropped 0 bases and J dropped 6 bases, with 15 bases sitting between them. Germline CDR1 reads SGHRS; CDR2 reads YFSETQ. CDR3 residues: CASSLDGGRTAEAFF. CDR3 in DNA: TGCGCCAGCAGCTTGGACGGCGGGCGAACGGCTGAAGCTTTCTTT.

This clonotype was picked up a small number of times. J is TRBJ2-3 and V is TRBV20-1; 8 bases align to TRBD2. CDR3 size: 16 residues. CDR1 is DFQATT, CDR2 SNEGSKA, per germline (reference sequence). The V gene end was trimmed by 5 bases and the J gene end by 4 bases; junction bases not matched to a gene: 14. The CDR3 bases are TGCAGTGCTGTCACGGGAGGGACCCTTGGGGCAGATACGCAGTATTTT. Amino acid sequence: CSAVTGGTLGADTQYF.

The V and J genes are TRBV5-4 and TRBJ2-7; 7 bases agree with TRBD1. V dropped 0 bases and J dropped 3; count of bases not matched to a gene: 6. Germline CDR1 reads SGHNT; CDR2 reads YYREEE (reference sequence). The CDR3 sequence is 15 residues long. CDR3 amino acids: CASSLEGQSHYEQYF. CDR3 DNA: TGTGCCAGCAGCTTGGAGGGACAGTCACACTACGAGCAGTACTTC. The full variable domain, its missing parts supplied by reference TRBV5-4 and TRBJ2-7, is ETGVTQSPTHLIKTRGQQVTLRCSSQSGHNTVSWYQQALGQGPQFIFQYYREEENGRGNFPPRFSGLQFPNYSSELNVNALELDDSALYLCASSLEGQSHYEQYFGPGTRLTVT.

This clonotype was seen at least ten times. The junction differs from germline at one of its ends, possibly a read error. The chain carries TRBV5-1 and TRBJ2-3; TRBD2 is a possible D gene (6 bases). This CDR3 contains 15 residues. Germline-derived CDR1 and CDR2 are SGHRS and YFSETQ. In DNA form, the CDR3 reads TGTGCCAGCAGTTTTTCGGGGACTAGCACAGATACGCAGTATTTT. It yields the protein CASSFSGTSTDTQYF.